The entry below gives a single TCR beta chain sequence along with its context. Its specificity is unknown. CDR1 and CDR2 from the germline V gene are SGHAT and FQDESV (reference sequence). V lost 5 bases to trimming and J lost 7 bases, with 42 bases between them. This CDR3 comprises 22 residues. The authors ran a second PCR of roughly 7 to 11 cycles using a sample-barcoded 5' primer and a J-beta primer mix. TCRdb reanalysed the 5' RACE reads using MiXCR and keeps one entry per CDR3 protein. This sample has roughly 560,000 distinct CDR3 sequences, with approximately 25% found just once. The data belong to a study of blood T cells in healthy people across ages. Findings and limits, study-wide: Observed TCR beta diversity per million T cells went down as age went up. This fall followed a roughly linear course with age. It was not possible, with unsorted PBMCs, to conclusively compare naive and antigen-experienced cells.

This same sample was also part of a study on T cells of mothers and their children. Turning to that study: Over 8 million reads per mother and some 3 million per child were obtained. When mothers and children were related, their normalized repertoire overlap, which was always slightly higher, did not differ significantly from that of unrelated pairs.

The chain joins TRBV11-1 to TRBJ2-7; D might be TRBD1 or TRBD2, each matching 6 bases. This clonotype was obtained from a boy aged 5-17 years in good health. The material sequenced was blood. CDR3 sequence reads: CASSHYGGRDLVQMNPLYEQYF. The CDR3, as DNA: TGTGCCAGCAGCCACTATGGGGGCAGGGACTTAGTCCAGATGAACCCACTCTATGAGCAGTACTTC.